This T cell receptor (beta chain) was obtained from a study of response to subunit inactivated influenza vaccine. Study-wide results and limits: Researchers suggested that each seasonal influenza vaccination recruits few new T cells.

TCRdb redid the calling of the RT-PCR reads with MiXCR, one entry per CDR3 protein. In the table there are about 700,000 distinct CDR3 sequences, 14% of which are singletons. V lost 3 bases and J lost 4; bases outside the gene matches: 13. CDR3 length equals 18 residues. Germline CDR1 is KGHDR and CDR2 is SFDVKD. This clonotype has just a few counts. Its antigen is unidentified. The gene calls are TRBV24-1 and TRBJ2-1; 8 bases are shared with TRBD2. The receptor was derived from a man aged 50-59 years who received an inactivated influenza vaccine. This sample comprised PBMCs from blood, obtained 14 days before vaccination. CDR3 DNA sequence: TGTGCCACCAGTGATCTTTCCGGGGGGGCTAAGGCGTACAATGAGCAGTTCTTC. It encodes CATSDLSGGAKAYNEQFF.